This passage covers 16 T cell receptor beta chains from one sample sequenced in a study of T cells in Graves' hyperthyroidism and ophthalmopathy. RNA transcripts were the template for amplifying TCR beta CDR3 regions. During a first-round RT-PCR of the TCR CDR3, the HTBI primer set was used. TCRdb recomputed calls from the multiplex PCR reads with MiXCR, one row per CDR3 protein. There are roughly 400,000 distinct CDR3 sequences in the sample; 15% to 18% occur only once, and around 30% lies in the top ten. The sample was blood. These receptors came from a woman in her late teens or twenties with Graves' hyperthyroidism that later progressed to Graves' ophthalmopathy.

At least ten counts were recorded for this clonotype. As DNA, the CDR3 is TGCAGTGCCACGACTAGTTACGGTATCACAGATACGCAGTATTTT. Translating it yields CSATTSYGITDTQYF. This chain links TRBV20-1 with TRBJ2-3; TRBD2 is a possible D gene (6 bases). V was trimmed by 6 bases and J by 2 bases, leaving 18 bases between them. Germline V gene sequence: CDR1 DFQATT, CDR2 SNEGSKA (reference sequence). The CDR3 contains 15 residues.

This clonotype was recorded many times. The chain carries TRBV6-1 and TRBJ2-7; TRBD1 aligns across 7 bases. The CDR3 totals 12 residues. The J segment lost 1 base and the V segment lost 8 bases, leaving 2 bases of the junction unmatched. The V gene's germline CDR1 is MNHNS and CDR2 SASEGT. The DNA for the CDR3 is TGTGCCAGCGGGACAGAATCCTACGAGCAGTACTTC. Translated, it gives CASGTESYEQYF.

At least ten counts were recorded for this clonotype. This rearrangement joins TRBV18 to TRBJ1-1, with no clear D. Trimming took 2 bases from V and 0 from J, leaving 7 bases between them. Looked up from germline, CDR1 is KGHSH and CDR2 is LQKENI. The CDR3 covers 14 residues. The CDR3 spells CASSPNSMNTEAFF. DNA for the CDR3: TGTGCCAGCTCACCAAACAGCATGAACACTGAAGCTTTCTTT.

This clonotype was seen at least ten times. The junction departs from germline at one end; a sequencing error may be responsible. The chain carries TRBV14 and TRBJ2-1; 9 bases fit TRBD1. This CDR3 region has 16 residues. Looked up from germline, CDR1 is SGHDN and CDR2 is FVKESK. In DNA, the CDR3 is TGTGCCAGCAGCCACAGGACAGGGGCGTTCTACGATGAGCAGTTCTTC. Translating gives CASSHRTGAFYDEQFF.

This clonotype was found many times. The CDR3 sequence is CASSPGIGEVETQYF. CDR3 nucleotide sequence: TGTGCCAGCAGCCCCGGGATTGGGGAAGTAGAGACCCAGTACTTC. The chain has TRBV3-1 and TRBJ2-5; maybe TRBD2 (5 bases). The V end lost 4 bases, the J end lost 4 bases, and 16 bases lay between the germline ends. From germline, CDR1 is LGHDT and CDR2 YNNKEL (reference sequence). The length of the CDR3 is 15 residues.

This rearrangement joins TRBV4-1 to TRBJ1-5, with TRBD1 as a possible D gene (5 bases). The length of the CDR3 is 15 residues. The germline gives CDR1 MGHRA, CDR2 YSYEKL. V dropped 0 bases and J dropped 6 bases, with 12 bases sitting between them. The CDR3: CASSQDPGTVQPQHF. The CDR3 DNA reads TGCGCCAGCAGCCAAGATCCCGGGACGGTTCAGCCCCAGCATTTT.

This clonotype has ten or more counts. V and J are TRBV28 and TRBJ2-7; no definite D call. CDR3 length: 14 amino acids. Per germline, CDR1 MDHEN and CDR2 SYDVKM. V was shortened by 7 bases and J by 5 bases, with 18 bases between the two germline ends. CDR3 sequence (DNA): TGTGCCAGCACCTGCCTCCCAAGGTTTAACGAGCAGTACTTC. This gives the protein CASTCLPRFNEQYF.

To note about this clonotype: This may arise from a read error, as a much more abundant clone is one base away. The V call is TRBV6-2 or TRBV6-3, the J call TRBJ2-1; TRBD2 matches at 8 bases. From germline, CDR1 is MNHEY and CDR2 SVGEGT. This CDR3 comprises 15 residues. Trimming removed 10 bases from V and 4 bases from J; junction bases left unmatched: 12. The CDR3, as DNA: TGTGCCATCACTAAAGCTGGGACTAGATACAATGAGCAGTTCTTC. It encodes CAITKAGTRYNEQFF.

About this clonotype: With a much larger clone just one base away, this may be a read error. V gene TRBV10-3 combines with J gene TRBJ1-2; possible D gene TRBD1, 5 bases. The CDR3 runs 11 residues. Germline assignment: CDR1 ENHRY and CDR2 SYGVKD. The CDR3 DNA reads TGTGCCATCCAAGGGGCAGCTGGCCACACCTTC. It encodes CAIQGAAGHTF.

The chain recombines TRBV10-3 with TRBJ2-7, with 9 bases identical to TRBD1. Trimming cost V 5 bases and J 6 bases; bases outside gene matches: 8. The germline V gene has CDR1 ENHRY and CDR2 SYGVKD. This CDR3 is built from 14 residues. DNA for the CDR3: TGTGCCATCAGTTCTCGGGACAGGGAGGGCGAGCAGTACTTC. Its protein product is CAISSRDREGEQYF.

The chain recombines TRBV27 with TRBJ2-1, with D perhaps matching TRBD2 (5 bases). The germline V and J ends were trimmed by 3 bases and 1 base, with 13 bases remaining between them. The germline V gene has CDR1 MNHEY and CDR2 SMNVEV (reference sequence). CDR3 size: 16 residues. The CDR3: CASSFGLAFSYNEQFF. For the CDR3, the DNA is TGTGCCAGCAGTTTTGGTCTAGCCTTTTCCTACAATGAGCAGTTCTTC.

The gene calls are TRBV6-2 or TRBV6-3 and TRBJ2-1; either TRBD1 or TRBD2 may fit D (5 bases each). CDR3 length equals 11 residues. Trimming took off 2 bases at V and 10 bases at J, with 6 bases between the two ends. In germline, CDR1 is MNHEY, CDR2 SVGEGT. Here the CDR3 reads CASSYGGEQFF. The DNA of the CDR3 is TGTGCCAGCAGTTACGGGGGAGAGCAGTTCTTC.

The chain joins TRBV7-6 to TRBJ2-1; D not resolved. V gave up 5 bases and J gave up 4 bases, with 18 bases separating them. The germline V gene has CDR1 SGHVS and CDR2 FNYEAQ. The CDR3 is made up of 16 amino acids. The CDR3 protein is CASSPRMSPVYNEQFF. For the CDR3, the DNA is TGTGCCAGCAGCCCTCGGATGTCGCCGGTTTACAATGAGCAGTTCTTC.

This clonotype has only a few counts. J is TRBJ1-4 and V is TRBV4-1; D is perhaps TRBD1 (6 bases). The CDR3 runs 14 residues. From germline, CDR1 is MGHRA and CDR2 YSYEKL. V was clipped by 5 bases and J by 5 bases, with 12 bases between them. CDR3 DNA sequence: TGCGCCAGCAGCTGGGACAACAAGAATGAAAAACTGTTTTTT. Protein product: CASSWDNKNEKLFF.

The sample holds many counts of this clonotype. V is TRBV7-9 and J is TRBJ2-1; 9 nucleotides align to TRBD2. Trimming cost V 5 bases and J 0 bases; bases outside gene matches: 8. Germline loops: CDR1 SEHNR, CDR2 FQNEAQ (reference sequence). This CDR3 region has 17 residues. The CDR3 loop reads CASSAEREARSYNEQFF. The CDR3 bases are TGTGCCAGCAGCGCAGAGCGGGAGGCCCGCTCCTACAATGAGCAGTTCTTC.

This clonotype was observed many times. The chain has TRBV20-1 and TRBJ2-5, with D perhaps TRBD1 (6 bases). The CDR3 consists of 13 residues. V gave up 0 bases and J gave up 5 bases, with 10 bases separating them. The germline V gene encodes CDR1 DFQATT and CDR2 SNEGSKA (reference sequence). The CDR3 region is CSARDRGEETQYF. The CDR3 coding sequence is TGCAGTGCTAGAGACAGGGGAGAGGAGACCCAGTACTTC.